These 28 T cell receptor beta chains were sequenced from one sample in a study of blood T cell repertoires in COVID-19. The repertoire was sequenced with immunoSEQ multiplex PCR; TCRdb's copy has only in-frame clones and lacks some. This table has around 100,000 clones, more than 80% appearing once. Material for sequencing was peripheral blood. These TCRs come from a woman between 50 and 59 years old with acute or convalescent COVID-19.

The chain employs TRBV5-6 and TRBJ2-1, with 8 bases fitting TRBD2. The trim removed 0 bases at V and 7 bases at J, leaving 12 bases unmatched. Germline V gene sequence: CDR1 SGHDT, CDR2 YYEEEE. CDR3 size: 17 residues. The CDR3 here is CASSLGEKRERGNEQFF. The DNA of the CDR3 is TGTGCCAGCAGCTTGGGGGAGAAGCGGGAGAGAGGAAATGAGCAGTTCTTC.

This sequence joins TRBV9 and TRBJ1-1, with D possibly TRBD1 on 5 matching bases. The CDR3 spans 14 residues. From germline, CDR1 is SGDLS and CDR2 YYNGEE. The V and J ends lost 1 base and 5 bases respectively, with 12 bases between them. CDR3 in amino acids: CASSVFGEGTEAFF. The DNA of the CDR3 is TGTGCCAGCAGCGTATTTGGGGAGGGGACTGAAGCTTTCTTT.

The chain combines TRBV6-6 with TRBJ2-7; 7 nucleotides agree with TRBD2. V lost 2 bases to trimming and J lost 6 bases; unmatched junction nucleotides: 4. Per germline, CDR1 MNHNY and CDR2 SVGAGI (reference sequence). This CDR3 is 13 amino acids long. CDR3 nucleotide sequence: TGTGCCAGCAGTTACAGCGGGGAAGCCGAGCAGTACTTC. As protein: CASSYSGEAEQYF.

The V and J genes are TRBV14 and TRBJ1-1; D not resolved. V was shortened by 6 bases and J by 11 bases, with 13 bases between the two germline ends. The germline CDR1 and CDR2 sequences are SGHDN and FVKESK. The CDR3 spans 11 residues. CDR3 DNA: TGTGCCAGCAGTTCCGCGGTCGACGCTTTCTTT. Protein sequence: CASSSAVDAFF.

The CDR3 spells CASSYRTGGNTEAFF. CDR3 nucleotides: TGTGCCAGCAGTTACCGGACCGGGGGGAACACTGAAGCTTTCTTT. This chain joins TRBV6-5 and TRBJ1-1; weak D call: TRBD1 (5 bases). V lost 2 bases, J lost 1 base, and 11 bases lay in between. Germline CDR1 MNHEY, CDR2 SVGAGI. CDR3 size: 15 residues.

V gene TRBV6-6 combines with J gene TRBJ1-2; D unresolved. Germline-derived CDR1 and CDR2 are MNHNY and SVGAGI (reference sequence). V was cut by 4 bases and J by 7 bases, with 13 bases left in between. The CDR3 covers 13 residues. DNA for the CDR3: TGTGCCAGCAGTTTAGAGTCTACCTTTGGCTACACCTTC. This encodes CASSLESTFGYTF.

The V call is TRBV5-1, the J call TRBJ1-1; a possible D gene is TRBD1 (5 bases). From germline, CDR1 is SGHRS and CDR2 YFSETQ. CDR3 length: 14 residues. Trimming shortened V by 0 bases and J by 4 bases, and 10 bases separated the two germline ends. CDR3: CASSLGGGITEAFF. As DNA, the CDR3 is TGCGCCAGCAGCTTGGGGGGCGGGATCACTGAAGCTTTCTTT.

V is TRBV14 and J is TRBJ1-2; maybe TRBD1 (5 bases). CDR3 length equals 14 residues. V was cut by 3 bases and J by 6 bases, with 14 bases left in between. Germline CDR1 SGHDN, CDR2 FVKESK. This CDR3 reads CASSQPGKLDGYTF. CDR3 DNA sequence: TGTGCCAGCAGCCAGCCAGGGAAGTTGGATGGCTACACCTTC.

The chain recombines TRBV10-1 with TRBJ2-1; D not resolved. The V gene's germline CDR1 is WNHNN and CDR2 SYGVQD (reference sequence). The CDR3 extends over 13 amino acids. The V end lost 0 bases, the J end lost 8 bases, and 8 bases lay between the germline ends. The CDR3 here is CASSESGSYEQFF. CDR3 in DNA: TGCGCCAGCAGTGAGTCGGGCAGTTATGAGCAGTTCTTC.

The rearrangement joins TRBV6-5 to TRBJ2-2, with D possibly matching TRBD2 (6 bases). The CDR3 runs 13 residues. Germline CDR1 and CDR2: MNHEY and SVGAGI. CDR3 in DNA: TGTGTCACTTCAGCGGGTAGGGCCGGGGAGCTGTTTTTT. It translates to CVTSAGRAGELFF.

V usage is TRBV14 and J usage is TRBJ2-1; 11 nucleotides agree with TRBD2. The CDR3 loop spans 15 amino acids. Per germline, CDR1 SGHDN and CDR2 FVKESK. V trimming: 1 base; J trimming: 4 bases; junction bases outside the gene matches: 0. For the CDR3, the DNA is TGTGCCAGCAGCCAAGGACTAGCGGGGTACAATGAGCAGTTCTTC. Translated: CASSQGLAGYNEQFF.

For the CDR3, the DNA is TGTGCCAGCAGCCAAGTGGGGCCAGGTGAGGATGGAAACACCATATATTTT. Amino acid sequence: CASSQVGPGEDGNTIYF. This sequence joins TRBV4-2 and TRBJ1-3; TRBD1 might be the D (5 bases). V lost 1 base and J lost 3, with 16 bases in between. Germline V lookup: CDR1 LGHNA, CDR2 YNFKEQ. CDR3 length: 17 amino acids.

This chain uses TRBV7-2 with TRBJ1-3, with D hard to call. Germline assignment: CDR1 SGHTA and CDR2 FQGNSA. The germline V and J ends were trimmed by 5 bases and 8 bases, with 22 bases remaining between them. The CDR3 runs to 16 residues. The CDR3 region is CASSLTDQRSKYTIYF. CDR3 DNA: TGTGCCAGCAGCCTGACCGACCAGCGGAGTAAATACACCATATATTTT.

CDR3: CASSPLSGQGPSGELFF. The CDR3 DNA reads TGTGCCAGCTCCCCCCTCTCGGGACAGGGACCCTCCGGGGAGCTGTTTTTT. The chain joins TRBV18 to TRBJ2-2, with 9 bases lining up with TRBD1. The CDR3 is made up of 17 amino acids. J was trimmed by 6 bases and V by 6 bases; bases with no gene match: 14. Germline V gene lookup returns CDR1 KGHSH and CDR2 LQKENI.

V gene TRBV12-5 combines with J gene TRBJ1-3; D is unclear. The CDR3 runs 13 residues. Per germline, CDR1 LGHNT and CDR2 FRNRAP. Trimming cost V 5 bases and J 3 bases, with 8 bases left between them. This chain's CDR3 is CASGNDFGNTIYF. CDR3 DNA: TGTGCTAGTGGTAATGACTTTGGAAACACCATATATTTT.

The rearrangement uses TRBV6-2 or TRBV6-3 and TRBJ2-5, with 9 bases matching TRBD1. Germline lookup yields CDR1 MNHEY and CDR2 SVGEGT. The CDR3 runs to 17 residues. The ends lost 0 bases at V and 4 bases at J; junction bases unmatched: 9. CDR3 nucleotides: TGTGCCAGCAGTTACTCGGGGACAGGGAGGCTGGGAGAGACCCAGTACTTC. Its translation: CASSYSGTGRLGETQYF.

The chain uses TRBV30 and TRBJ2-7, with D perhaps matching TRBD1 (5 bases). The CDR3 is 11 residues long. Trimming removed 3 bases at V and 6 bases at J, with 9 bases between. The V gene's germline CDR1 is GTSNPN and CDR2 SVGIG (reference sequence). CDR3 coding DNA: TGTGCCTGGAGCATAGGGGTCGAGCAGTACTTC. Its protein product is CAWSIGVEQYF. The entire variable domain, with the rest obtained from reference TRBV30 and TRBJ2-7, is as follows: SQTIHQWPATLVQPVGSPLSLECTVEGTSNPNLYWYRQAAGRGLQLLFYSVGIGQISSEVPQNLSASRPQDRQFILSSKKLLLSDSGFYLCAWSIGVEQYFGPGTRLTVT.

V usage is TRBV19 and J usage is TRBJ1-2, with TRBD1 matching 8 bases. This CDR3 contains 14 residues. The V gene's germline CDR1 is LNHDA and CDR2 SQIVND (reference sequence). The V and J ends lost 10 bases and 6 bases, in that order; junction bases with no gene match: 13. CDR3 in amino acids: CAIWDRSTRDGYTF. DNA for the CDR3: TGTGCCATCTGGGACAGGTCAACTCGGGATGGCTACACCTTC.

The chain uses TRBV3-1 (or the pseudogene TRBV3-2) and TRBJ1-4; 8 bases agree with TRBD1. This CDR3 spans 15 amino acids. The germline V gene has CDR1 LGHDT and CDR2 YNNKEL (reference sequence). V lost 3 bases to trimming and J lost 2 bases; unmatched junction nucleotides: 2. The DNA for the CDR3 is TGTGCCAGCAGCCATCGACAGGGGACTAATGAAAAACTGTTTTTT. Translated: CASSHRQGTNEKLFF.

J is TRBJ2-7 and V is TRBV28; TRBD1 aligns across 7 bases. The CDR3 has 15 residues. In germline, CDR1 is MDHEN, CDR2 SYDVKM. V lost 7 bases and J lost 1; bases outside the gene matches: 10. The CDR3 sequence: CASTVTGMSSYEQYF. The CDR3 DNA is TGTGCCAGCACGGTGACAGGGATGTCGTCCTACGAGCAGTACTTC.

The V call is TRBV3-1 (or the pseudogene TRBV3-2), the J call TRBJ2-7; TRBD2 is a possible D gene (5 bases). Trimming removed 4 bases from V and 6 bases from J, with 7 bases in between. This CDR3 spans 11 amino acids. The V gene's germline CDR1 is LGHDT and CDR2 YNNKEL (reference sequence). CDR3 in DNA: TGTGCCAGCAGCCGAGGAGGCGAGCAGTACTTC. Amino acid sequence: CASSRGGEQYF.

This clone was detected only a few times. The chain recombines TRBV3-1 (or the pseudogene TRBV3-2) with TRBJ1-1, with D tentatively TRBD1 (5 bases). Germline CDR1 is LGHDT and CDR2 is YNNKEL (reference sequence). The CDR3 contains 13 residues. V lost 1 base to trimming and J lost 5 bases, with 8 bases between them. CDR3 sequence reads: CASSQVAGTEAFF. CDR3 nucleotide sequence: TGTGCCAGCAGCCAAGTGGCAGGGACTGAAGCTTTCTTT.

The chain uses TRBV28 and TRBJ1-2; TRBD1 aligns across 9 bases. The CDR3 spans 15 residues. J gave up 8 bases and V 5 bases, and 12 bases lay outside the gene matches. Germline loops: CDR1 MDHEN, CDR2 SYDVKM. The CDR3 sequence is CASSTGGQGLRGYTF. CDR3 in DNA: TGTGCCAGCAGTACTGGTGGACAGGGGCTACGGGGCTACACCTTC.

This clone was seen only once. The chain couples TRBV4-1 to TRBJ2-5, with unresolved D. In germline, CDR1 is MGHRA, CDR2 YSYEKL. The CDR3 totals 13 residues. The V and J ends lost 1 base and 7 bases respectively, with 10 bases between them. In DNA, the CDR3 is TGCGCCAGCAGCCAAGTGGGCATCGGGACCCAGTACTTC. Protein product: CASSQVGIGTQYF.

The V and J genes are TRBV7-9 and TRBJ2-7; possible D gene TRBD2, 5 bases. Trimming left V 1 base short and J 6 bases short, with 10 bases between. Per the germline V gene, CDR1 is SEHNR and CDR2 is FQNEAQ (reference sequence). The CDR3 covers 13 residues. The CDR3 reads CASSLGPRGEQYF. The CDR3, as DNA: TGTGCCAGCAGCTTAGGCCCCCGGGGCGAGCAGTACTTC.

J is TRBJ1-1 and V is TRBV11-2; D is perhaps TRBD1 (5 bases). Germline V gene lookup returns CDR1 SGHAT and CDR2 FQNNGV. The V gene lost 3 bases and the J gene lost 1 base, with 9 bases spanning the gap. The CDR3 has 14 amino acids. The CDR3: CASSLRQTNTEAFF. CDR3 coding DNA: TGTGCCAGCAGCTTGAGACAGACGAACACTGAAGCTTTCTTT.

CDR3 sequence reads: CASSVFPENSYRGETQYF. CDR3 coding DNA: TGTGCCAGCAGCGTGTTTCCGGAGAACTCTTACCGAGGAGAGACCCAGTACTTC. The chain links TRBV7-9 to TRBJ2-5; D gene uncertain. CDR1 is SEHNR, CDR2 FQNEAQ, per germline (reference sequence). V was clipped by 5 bases and J by 4 bases, with 26 bases between them. CDR3 length: 18 amino acids.

V is TRBV7-6 and J is TRBJ2-7; 9 bases line up with TRBD1. The CDR3 has 16 amino acids. Trimming cost V 4 bases and J 4 bases; bases outside gene matches: 11. Looked up from germline, CDR1 is SGHVS and CDR2 is FNYEAQ. CDR3 nucleotides: TGTGCCAGCAGCTATCACCCGGGACAGGGAGTGTACGAGCAGTACTTC. The encoded protein is CASSYHPGQGVYEQYF.